This T cell receptor (beta chain) came from a study of T-cell memory formation after mild COVID-19. Study-level results: In pre-infection memory, a portion of responding clones appeared, which suggested that cross-reactive memory joined.

Per germline, CDR1 WSHSY and CDR2 SAAADI. Trimming took 4 bases from V and 0 from J, leaving 10 bases between them. The CDR3 is 15 amino acids. Notes on this clonotype: The antigen is unknown.

MiXCR, run by TCRdb on the 5' RACE reads, gives a single entry per CDR3 protein. The profile shows fewer than 550,000 distinct CDR3 sequences, 20% of them singletons. The sequence was obtained from an adult woman who had mild COVID-19 (a few samples of this study predate the infection). Cell type and time point are not known. The genes are TRBV10-2 and TRBJ2-1; maybe TRBD2 (7 bases). The specimen was PBMCs or a T cell subset sorted from them (not recorded which). The CDR3, as DNA: TGCGCCAGCAGTGGGGGGGGCGACTCCTACAATGAGCAGTTCTTC. It yields the protein CASSGGGDSYNEQFF.